This T cell receptor beta chain derives from a study of blood T cell repertoires in COVID-19. In the study overall: Samples taken during acute and convalescent COVID-19 were collected in the United States, Italy and Spain. PBMCs, B-cell-depleted T cells, or T cells provided the cDNA or gDNA that made up the material.

Clones were sequenced by immunoSEQ multiplex PCR, and TCRdb holds only the in-frame ones, with some missing. The sample lists about 130,000 clones, roughly 80% seen once, with about 2.4% in the top ten. The ends lost 2 bases at V and 5 bases at J; junction bases unmatched: 14. CDR3 length equals 17 residues. CDR1 and CDR2 (germline): KGHSH, LQKENI. Study members were between roughly 18 and 89 years old and lived in about two dozen US regions. Clinical history reported by participants formed the basis on which cohorts were assigned. The sequencing input was PBMCs or T cells enriched from blood (not recorded which). The rearrangement joins TRBV18 to TRBJ2-5; 7 nucleotides agree with TRBD1. This receptor was obtained from a man aged 35 to 55 with acute COVID-19. The CDR3 bases are TGTGCCAGCTCACCAAAGAATAGGGGGCCCCTTCGGGAGACCCAGTACTTC. It yields the protein CASSPKNRGPLRETQYF.